The entry that follows covers one T cell receptor (beta chain) sequence. Antigen: not known. Assay: immunoSEQ multiplex PCR; the TCRdb copy retains only in-frame clones and omits some. The sample consists of around 150,000 clones, about nine tenths of them appearing once. V was clipped by 4 bases and J by 8 bases; unmatched bases: 6. This CDR3 comprises 15 residues. Germline CDR1 is LGHDT and CDR2 is YNNKEL (reference sequence). The data are from a study of T cell responses to AZD1222 COVID-19 vaccine. Regarding the study as a whole: In all cases, repertoires were sampled only after the peak T cell response. Donors skewed white British and female; clonal diversity was possibly underestimated. Of spike-specific TCRs, nearly half reportedly target regions left unmutated in variants. Across spike, vaccine-associated CD4 TCRs were found, dominant at 160-218 and 743-854.

Sequencing used peripheral blood, obtained on day 0 of MenACWY control vaccination. This chain connects TRBV3-1 (or the pseudogene TRBV3-2) to TRBJ1-6; 9 bases align to TRBD1. The clonotype comes from an adult in good health. The CDR3 here is CASSLPGQGDSPLHF. DNA for the CDR3: TGTGCCAGCAGCCTTCCGGGACAGGGCGATTCACCCCTCCACTTT.